These 32 T cell receptor beta chains share one sample of origin, sequenced in a study of STAT5B mutations in CD4+ large granular lymphocyte leukemia. Sequencing was performed with immunoSEQ multiplex PCR; in TCRdb, only in-frame clones are kept and a portion is missing. The data contain fewer than 35,000 clones, over 65% of them singletons. Sequences were obtained from CD4+ T cells from blood buffy coats. The receptors originated from a human donor in good health.

The CDR3 coding sequence is TGCGCCAGCAGCCACGGACAGAAAGAGACCCAGTACTTC. Translated: CASSHGQKETQYF. The rearrangement uses TRBV4-1 and TRBJ2-5; a possible D gene is TRBD1 (6 bases). The V and J ends lost 3 bases and 3 bases respectively, with 8 bases between them. The CDR3 runs to 13 residues. The V gene's germline CDR1 is MGHRA and CDR2 YSYEKL.

The chain recombines TRBV6-6 with TRBJ2-3; 9 nucleotides line up with TRBD2. The ends lost 6 bases at V and 6 bases at J; junction bases unmatched: 7. The CDR3 totals 14 residues. Germline V CDR1 and CDR2: MNHNY, SVGAGI (reference sequence). CDR3 amino acids: CASSQRGARDTQYF. CDR3 nucleotide sequence: TGTGCCAGCAGCCAGCGGGGGGCTCGTGATACGCAGTATTTT.

The V gene is TRBV15, the J gene TRBJ2-2; the D gene is possibly TRBD1 (5 bases). The V and J ends lost 1 base and 2 bases respectively, with 8 bases between them. Germline CDR1 and CDR2: LNHNV and YYDKDF (reference sequence). CDR3 length: 15 amino acids. In DNA, the CDR3 is TGTGCCACCAGCAGAGTAGGGGCAAACACCGGGGAGCTGTTTTTT. Translated, it gives CATSRVGANTGELFF.

This chain links TRBV10-3 with TRBJ2-7; 9 bases fit TRBD1. Germline loops: CDR1 ENHRY, CDR2 SYGVKD. J was trimmed by 2 bases and V by 5 bases; bases with no gene match: 4. The CDR3 covers 14 residues. The CDR3 DNA follows: TGTGCCATCAGTCGACAGGGGGGAACCTACGAGCAGTACTTC. It is translated as CAISRQGGTYEQYF.

This clone has a handful of counts. This chain links TRBV4-1 with TRBJ1-2, with D uncertain. The V end lost 1 base, the J end lost 4 bases, and 16 bases lay between the germline ends. CDR1 is MGHRA and CDR2 is YSYEKL in the germline V gene. The CDR3 spans 16 residues. The CDR3 protein is CASSQVGNLAIYGYTF. The CDR3 DNA follows: TGCGCCAGCAGCCAAGTCGGAAATTTAGCGATCTATGGCTACACCTTC.

This clone was seen only a few times. The J gene is TRBJ2-3, the V gene TRBV7-7, with D possibly being TRBD2 (6 bases). The CDR3 loop spans 14 amino acids. The germline V gene has CDR1 SSHAT and CDR2 FNYEAQ (reference sequence). V was cut by 5 bases and J by 4 bases, with 13 bases left in between. The CDR3 bases are TGTGCCAGCAGCCCGCTCGGGGGTTCAGATACGCAGTATTTT. Its translation is CASSPLGGSDTQYF. The complete variable domain, with remaining parts taken from reference TRBV7-7 and TRBJ2-3, reads GAGVSQSPRYKVTKRGQDVTLRCDPISSHATLYWYQQALGQGPEFLTYFNYEAQPDKSGLPSDRFSAERPEGSISTLTIQRTEQRDSAMYRCASSPLGGSDTQYFGPGTRLTVL.

The V gene is TRBV9, the J gene TRBJ2-7; 8 bases map to TRBD1. The V segment lost 4 bases and the J segment 3 bases; nucleotides outside the gene matches: 6. The CDR3 is made up of 14 amino acids. Germline CDR1 is SGDLS and CDR2 is YYNGEE. The CDR3 DNA reads TGTGCCAGCAGCCTGGGACAGGCTGTCTACGAGCAGTACTTC. The encoded protein is CASSLGQAVYEQYF.

The J gene is TRBJ2-5, the V gene TRBV5-6, with D possibly matching TRBD2 (6 bases). The CDR3 covers 14 residues. Trimming took 1 base from V and 5 from J, leaving 12 bases between them. The V gene's germline CDR1 is SGHDT and CDR2 YYEEEE. The CDR3 coding sequence is TGTGCCAGCAGCTTGTACTGGGCGGGGGAGACCCAGTACTTC. It codes for CASSLYWAGETQYF.

V is TRBV6-6 and J is TRBJ2-7, with a weak D call TRBD1 (6 bases). The CDR3 has 14 amino acids. Germline-derived CDR1 and CDR2 are MNHNY and SVGAGI (reference sequence). Trimming took 5 bases from V and 0 from J, leaving 11 bases between them. The chain's CDR3 is CASSVQGSSYEQYF. In nucleotides, the CDR3 is TGTGCCAGCAGTGTACAGGGAAGCTCCTACGAGCAGTACTTC.

The CDR3 region is CASSEDSSPRFTNQPQHF. DNA of the CDR3: TGCGCCAGCAGCGAAGACAGTTCCCCTAGATTCACCAATCAGCCCCAGCATTTT. The chain employs TRBV10-1 and TRBJ1-5; a weak D match, TRBD1 (5 bases). The V end was cut by 6 bases, the J end by 3 bases, with 24 bases between. The V gene's germline CDR1 is WNHNN and CDR2 SYGVQD (reference sequence). The CDR3 spans 18 residues.

This chain connects TRBV6-5 to TRBJ2-5, with 10 bases fitting TRBD2. This CDR3 has 15 residues. The V gene's germline CDR1 is MNHEY and CDR2 SVGAGI. The V segment lost 6 bases and the J segment 4 bases; nucleotides outside the gene matches: 8. CDR3 bases: TGTGCCAGCAGGGGGCATAGCGGGGGGAGAGAGACCCAGTACTTC. Encoded protein: CASRGHSGGRETQYF.

The chain couples TRBV2 to TRBJ2-7, with D perhaps TRBD1 (5 bases). The V and J ends lost 4 bases and 2 bases respectively, with 15 bases between them. The CDR3 runs 15 residues. The germline V gene has CDR1 SNHLY and CDR2 FYNNEI. The CDR3 spells CASSVGAGQTYEQYF. In DNA, the CDR3 is TGTGCCAGCAGTGTAGGGGCCGGCCAAACCTACGAGCAGTACTTC. Filled out from reference TRBV2 and TRBJ2-7, the complete variable domain reads EPEVTQTPSHQVTQMGQEVILRCVPISNHLYFYWYRQILGQKVEFLVSFYNNEISEKSEIFDDQFSVERPDGSNFTLKIRSTKLEDSAMYFCASSVGAGQTYEQYFGPGTRLTVT.

The chain's CDR3 is CAISESGTGPNYGYTF. The CDR3 nucleotides are TGTGCCATCAGTGAGTCCGGGACAGGGCCTAACTATGGCTACACCTTC. This chain joins TRBV10-3 and TRBJ1-2; 9 positions match TRBD1. Germline loops: CDR1 ENHRY, CDR2 SYGVKD. Trimming removed 0 bases from V and 0 bases from J; junction bases left unmatched: 2. The CDR3 sequence is 16 residues long.

This clone came up a few times. The CDR3 here is CSANSLDGYTF. The CDR3 DNA is TGCAGCGCAAATAGCCTTGATGGCTACACCTTC. The chain is built from TRBV29-1 and TRBJ1-2; D gene unclear. Germline CDR1 is SQVTM and CDR2 is ANQGSEA. V lost 7 bases and J 6 bases, leaving 12 bases between the germline ends. This CDR3 region has 11 residues.

The rearrangement uses TRBV7-2 and TRBJ1-5, with D hard to call. Germline V gene lookup returns CDR1 SGHTA and CDR2 FQGNSA. Trimming left V 0 bases short and J 7 bases short, with 13 bases between. The CDR3 is 15 residues long. Written as DNA, the CDR3 is TGTGCCAGCAGCTTAGCTGCTAGGGCTGGGCAGCCCCAGCATTTT. It is translated as CASSLAARAGQPQHF.

Only a few counts were recorded for this clone. The chain has TRBV5-1 and TRBJ1-6; D possibly corresponds to TRBD1 (5 bases). V dropped 4 bases and J dropped 4 bases, with 18 bases sitting between them. The CDR3 spans 17 residues. Germline V gene sequence: CDR1 SGHRS, CDR2 YFSETQ. DNA of the CDR3: TGCGCCAGCAGCGCCCGACAGATGGGGGGATATAATTCACCCCTCCACTTT. It translates to CASSARQMGGYNSPLHF.

This chain links TRBV5-6 with TRBJ1-1; TRBD1 is a possible D gene (6 bases). The germline V gene has CDR1 SGHDT and CDR2 YYEEEE. The CDR3 consists of 15 residues. Trimming took off 4 bases at V and 0 bases at J, with 13 bases between the two ends. CDR3 sequence: CASSPAGGMNTEAFF. DNA of the CDR3: TGTGCCAGCAGCCCCGCGGGGGGCATGAACACTGAAGCTTTCTTT. The variable domain in full, with the rest retrieved from reference TRBV5-6 and TRBJ1-1, is DAGVTQSPTHLIKTRGQQVTLRCSPKSGHDTVSWYQQALGQGPQFIFQYYEEEERQRGNFPDRFSGHQFPNYSSELNVNALLLGDSALYLCASSPAGGMNTEAFFGQGTRLTVV.

This clone turned up a few times. The chain carries TRBV14 and TRBJ1-4; no definite D call. Germline V gene sequence: CDR1 SGHDN, CDR2 FVKESK. The V gene lost 3 bases and the J gene lost 7 bases, with 18 bases spanning the gap. CDR3 length: 16 amino acids. CDR3 region: CASSHGRQELSEKLFF. The CDR3 DNA reads as TGTGCCAGCAGCCACGGCAGACAAGAGCTTAGTGAAAAACTGTTTTTT.

V usage is TRBV2 and J usage is TRBJ2-5; perhaps TRBD1 as D (5 bases). V shed 7 bases and J shed 2 bases, with 14 bases lying between them. This CDR3 has 14 residues. The germline gives CDR1 SNHLY, CDR2 FYNNEI. CDR3 nucleotide sequence: TGTGCCAGCAAGTGGCAGGGTGGTCAAGAGACCCAGTACTTC. Its protein product is CASKWQGGQETQYF.

The rearrangement links TRBV11-2 to TRBJ2-7; 7 nucleotides agree with TRBD1. Germline V gene lookup returns CDR1 SGHAT and CDR2 FQNNGV. The length of the CDR3 is 14 residues. The junction had 9 bases not matched to a gene; V was cut back by 5 bases and J by 5 bases. CDR3 DNA sequence: TGTGCCAGCAGCCCCCGACAGGGTTACCACGAGCAGTACTTC. This codes for CASSPRQGYHEQYF.

The chain is built from TRBV7-6 and TRBJ2-5, with 10 bases matching TRBD2. Germline CDR1 is SGHVS and CDR2 is FNYEAQ. Trimming at V came to 6 bases and at J to 0 bases, leaving 7 bases not matched to a gene. This CDR3 spans 16 amino acids. The CDR3, as DNA: TGTGCCAGCAGAGGGGCTAGCGGGGGCCACCAAGAGACCCAGTACTTC. Protein product: CASRGASGGHQETQYF.

The V call is TRBV6-5, the J call TRBJ2-5, with D hard to call. The germline V gene has CDR1 MNHEY and CDR2 SVGAGI. This CDR3 comprises 13 residues. Trimming removed 4 bases at V and 1 base at J, with 7 bases between. CDR3 in amino acids: CASSSMAQETQYF. DNA of the CDR3: TGTGCCAGCAGTTCGATGGCCCAAGAGACCCAGTACTTC.

In DNA, the CDR3 is TGTGCCAGCAGCTCTAATACTGGGGAAAAACTGTTTTTT. This encodes CASSSNTGEKLFF. This rearrangement joins TRBV7-2 to TRBJ1-4; D gene uncertain. Trimming pared 4 bases from V and 8 bases from J, leaving 11 bases between. In germline, CDR1 is SGHTA, CDR2 FQGNSA. This CDR3 contains 13 residues.

V and J are TRBV7-7 and TRBJ2-1; 7 nucleotides align to TRBD2. Germline loops: CDR1 SSHAT, CDR2 FNYEAQ (reference sequence). The V segment lost 0 bases and the J segment 5 bases; nucleotides outside the gene matches: 1. The CDR3 loop spans 14 amino acids. The CDR3 sequence: CASSLARGNNEQFF. The CDR3 DNA is TGTGCCAGCAGCTTAGCGCGGGGGAACAATGAGCAGTTCTTC.

This clone was recorded a few times. The chain has TRBV5-5 and TRBJ2-2; D is unclear. Per germline, CDR1 SGHKS and CDR2 YYEKEE (reference sequence). The CDR3 is 14 residues long. Trimming shortened V by 0 bases and J by 6 bases, and 9 bases separated the two germline ends. CDR3 sequence: CASSLGQFPGELFF. The CDR3, as DNA: TGTGCCAGCAGCTTGGGGCAGTTTCCCGGGGAGCTGTTTTTT.

The rearrangement uses TRBV30 and TRBJ2-2; the D gene is possibly TRBD1 (6 bases). V lost 2 bases to trimming and J lost 5 bases, with 9 bases between them. The CDR3 has 13 residues. Germline assignment: CDR1 GTSNPN and CDR2 SVGIG (reference sequence). CDR3 sequence (DNA): TGTGCCTGGAGTAGGCAGGGGACCGGGGAGCTGTTTTTT. Translating gives CAWSRQGTGELFF.

Only a few counts were recorded for this clone. This chain uses TRBV18 with TRBJ1-3, with 8 bases aligning to TRBD1. CDR3 length equals 13 residues. J lost 4 bases, V lost 5 bases, and 1 base had no gene match. CDR1 and CDR2 from the germline V gene are KGHSH and LQKENI. CDR3 bases: TGTGCCAGCTCAGGACAGGGCGGAAACACCATATATTTT. As protein: CASSGQGGNTIYF.

The rearrangement links TRBV28 to TRBJ2-5, with D perhaps matching TRBD1 or TRBD2 (5 bases each). CDR1 and CDR2 (germline): MDHEN, SYDVKM. V lost 3 bases and J lost 5, with 16 bases in between. CDR3 length: 15 amino acids. Here the CDR3 DNA reads TGTGCCAGCAGTTTCCCGGACTGGAAGGGGGAGACCCAGTACTTC. Translation: CASSFPDWKGETQYF.

The chain links TRBV30 to TRBJ1-4, with 8 bases aligning to TRBD1. This CDR3 comprises 12 residues. CDR1 and CDR2 from the germline V gene are GTSNPN and SVGIG (reference sequence). J lost 8 bases, V lost 6 bases, and 5 bases had no gene match. The chain's CDR3 is CACDRTGEKLFF. The CDR3 nucleotides read TGTGCCTGTGACAGGACAGGGGAAAAACTGTTTTTT.

V gene TRBV16 combines with J gene TRBJ1-2, with unresolved D. CDR3 length equals 15 residues. The V end was cut by 0 bases, the J end by 6 bases, with 14 bases between. CDR1 KGHSY and CDR2 FQNENV come from the germline V gene. The chain's CDR3 is CASSQSGTAADGYTF. The DNA of the CDR3 is TGTGCCAGCAGCCAATCCGGTACAGCCGCGGATGGCTACACCTTC.

V and J are TRBV7-8 and TRBJ1-6; 7 bases fit TRBD1. V gave up 5 bases and J gave up 7 bases; unmatched junction bases: 8. This CDR3 contains 15 residues. CDR1 and CDR2 (germline): SGHVS, FQNEAQ. For the CDR3, the DNA is TGTGCCAGCAGCACCGGACAGGAGGGGAATTCACCCCTCCACTTT. Protein: CASSTGQEGNSPLHF.

The V call is TRBV14, the J call TRBJ1-5, with D uncertain. Germline CDR1 reads SGHDN; CDR2 reads FVKESK. V lost 1 base and J 0 bases, leaving 10 bases between the germline ends. CDR3 length: 16 amino acids. The CDR3 DNA is TGTGCCAGCAGCCAAGTAAAAAGTATTAGCAATCAGCCCCAGCATTTT. Translation gives CASSQVKSISNQPQHF.